This T cell receptor beta chain was sequenced for a study of T cells in Graves' hyperthyroidism and ophthalmopathy. General observations from the study: Also found in blood were most expanded thyroid clonotypes above 0.001.

The sample holds many counts of this clonotype. Its antigen is unknown. Aged 18 to 65, the patients had hyperthyroidism that was newly diagnosed and had lasted under 2 months. Clinical symptoms, serum thyroxine, TRAb, thyroid ultrasound and orbital computed tomography informed diagnoses. V gave up 4 bases and J gave up 3 bases, with 9 bases separating them. This CDR3 spans 13 amino acids. CDR1 and CDR2 (germline): LNHDA, SQIVND (reference sequence). Researchers amplified the TCR beta CDR3 regions from RNA transcripts. The TCR CDR3 first-round RT-PCR relied on the HTBI primer set. TCRdb processed the multiplex PCR reads anew with MiXCR; each CDR3 protein has one entry. The sample lists 600,000 to 750,000 distinct CDR3 sequences; 15% to 20% were seen once.

V usage is TRBV19 and J usage is TRBJ1-1; D might be TRBD1 (5 bases). This sequence was found in a man in his fifties with Graves' hyperthyroidism. Sequenced: blood. CDR3 region: CASSTGTHTEAFF. The CDR3 DNA sequence: TGTGCCAGTAGTACCGGGACTCACACTGAAGCTTTCTTT.